This record concerns one T cell receptor beta chain sequence. Bulk tissue was left unsorted, and RNA and DNA were co-extracted from 20-30 mg of it. Germline V gene lookup returns CDR1 SGHKS and CDR2 YYEKEE (reference sequence). The CDR3 is 14 amino acids. Deletions cut 5 bases from V and 5 bases from J, with 13 bases between. The template, about 500 ng total RNA, yielded TCR beta cDNA made with a constant-region primer. Investigators got TCR beta libraries out of three nested multiplex PCR rounds, done with slightly modified ARM-PCR. Running about 11 cycles apiece, the first two PCR rounds relied on TRBV1-TRBV30 forward primers together with a C-beta reverse primer. TCRdb re-called the multiplex PCR reads through MiXCR, storing one row per CDR3 protein. Of about 190,000 distinct CDR3 sequences detected, about 82% appear once; the ten largest clones hold less than 20%. The sample originates from a study of tumor-infiltrating lymphocytes in primary liver carcinoma. Study-level information: The patients comprised men and women between the ages of 30 and 69 years. Each of the samples returned roughly 3.5 to 8 million productive TCRbeta reads (a yield similar across tissue types).

This receptor was identified in a middle-aged man with primary liver carcinoma and hepatitis B virus infection. V and J are TRBV5-5 and TRBJ2-2, with D uncertain. Sequencing was done on a sample of tumor tissue from primary liver carcinoma. In DNA form, the CDR3 reads TGTGCCAGCAGATTTAACCTAAATACCGGGGAGCTGTTTTTT. This encodes CASRFNLNTGELFF.